Listed below are T cell receptor beta chains from one sample, sequenced in a study of T cell repertoires in cytomegalovirus infection. TCRdb reanalysed the reads using MiXCR and keeps one entry per CDR3 protein. The sample contains fewer than 850,000 distinct CDR3 sequences, almost 30% of which appear only once. Their antigens remain unidentified. The sample here was cultured CD8+ T cells from PBMCs, taken from culture after CMV antigen stimulation. Every receptor here comes from a human donor in good health (CMV status not recorded). Some clones in this sample may be carry-over from other donors' samples. Each CDR3 is given with its conserved first and last residue. D genes are given only for firm matches. Clone size appears in some rows only: once, few, many, or a class for an expanded clone.

size	V	J	D	CDR3	DNA
-	TRBV27	TRBJ2-7	-	CASSPHMGGYEQYF	TGTGCCAGCAGTCCTCACATGGGGGGCTACGAGCAGTACTTC
few	TRBV5-1	TRBJ1-2	TRBD1	CASSLDSGTGGLDTF	TGCGCCAGCAGCCTGGATTCCGGGACAGGGGGCCTAGACACCTTC
many	TRBV7-8	TRBJ2-1	-	CASSSSGYNEQFF	TGTGCCAGCAGCTCCTCAGGATACAATGAGCAGTTCTTC
-	TRBV24-1	TRBJ2-3	TRBD1	CATSDLHAMTGEVSDTQYF	TGTGCCACCAGTGATTTGCATGCGATGACAGGGGAAGTTAGCGATACGCAGTATTTT
-	TRBV6-2/TRBV6-3	TRBJ2-1	-	CASSYSLVVGVGRNEQFF	TGTGCCAGCAGTTACTCGTTGGTAGTAGGGGTGGGGCGCAATGAGCAGTTCTTC
-	TRBV6-2/TRBV6-3	TRBJ2-4	-	CASSYSRDLQNIQYF	TGTGCCAGCAGTTACTCGAGGGACCTTCAAAACATTCAGTACTTC
-	TRBV29-1	TRBJ1-4	-	CSVVEALNEKLFF	TGCAGCGTTGTAGAGGCCCTTAATGAAAAACTGTTTTTT
many	TRBV7-9	TRBJ1-5	-	CASGEGINQPQHF	TGTGCCAGCGGGGAGGGGATCAATCAGCCCCAGCATTTT
many	TRBV7-9	TRBJ2-3	TRBD2	CASSATSGGSTDTQYF	TGTGCCAGCAGCGCTACTAGCGGGGGGTCCACAGATACGCAGTATTTT
-	TRBV20-1	TRBJ1-5	-	CSARDVSGSNQPQHF	TGCAGTGCTAGAGATGTGTCGGGTTCCAATCAGCCCCAGCATTTT
-	TRBV7-3	TRBJ2-3	-	CASSSAGVTDTQYF	TGTGCCAGCAGCTCCGCAGGTGTGACAGATACGCAGTATTTT
many	TRBV7-6	TRBJ2-2	TRBD1	CASSMTGSSTGELFF	TGTGCCAGCAGCATGACAGGGTCATCTACCGGGGAGCTGTTTTTT
-	TRBV4-1	TRBJ1-1	-	CASSLLILGVNTEAFF	TGCGCCAGCAGCCTCCTTATATTGGGGGTGAACACTGAAGCTTTCTTT
-	TRBV2	TRBJ1-2	-	CASSEKGRLPEGYTF	TGTGCCAGCAGTGAAAAGGGACGCCTCCCGGAGGGCTACACCTTC
-	TRBV4-1	TRBJ2-3	-	CASSLRVLDQTDTQYF	TGCGCCAGCAGCCTGCGGGTCCTCGACCAAACAGATACGCAGTATTTT
-	TRBV9	TRBJ1-1	-	CASSVRDTNTEAFF	TGTGCCAGCAGCGTCCGGGACACGAACACTGAAGCTTTCTTT
few	TRBV7-9	TRBJ1-1	-	CASHRERSEAFF	TGTGCCAGCCACAGGGAGCGTAGTGAAGCTTTCTTT
many	TRBV7-9	TRBJ2-1	-	CASSETYNEQFF	TGTGCCAGCAGCGAGACCTACAATGAGCAGTTCTTC
few	TRBV5-4	TRBJ1-1	-	CASIHPAYTEAFF	TGTGCCAGCATCCATCCAGCGTACACTGAAGCTTTCTTT
few	TRBV4-3	TRBJ2-1	TRBD2	CASSQDLGPGLEDEQFF	TGCGCCAGCAGCCAAGATCTGGGTCCGGGACTAGAGGATGAGCAGTTCTTC
few	TRBV7-9	TRBJ2-1	-	CASRTSFNEQFF	TGTGCCAGCAGGACTTCCTTTAATGAGCAGTTCTTC
-	TRBV7-4	TRBJ1-3	-	CASSTWENTIYF	TGTGCCAGCAGCACGTGGGAAAACACCATATATTTT
many	TRBV7-8	TRBJ2-3	TRBD2	CASSHPLASGGADTQYF	TGTGCCAGCAGCCACCCCCTCGCTAGCGGGGGGGCGGATACGCAGTATTTT
-	TRBV4-3	TRBJ1-5	-	CASSLDGQSNQPQHF	TGCGCCAGCAGCCTCGACGGGCAGAGCAATCAGCCCCAGCATTTT
-	TRBV29-1	TRBJ1-1	-	CSVAGDMNTEAFF	TGCAGCGTTGCTGGGGATATGAACACTGAAGCTTTCTTT
-	TRBV2	TRBJ1-1	TRBD1	CASRTDRGLNTEAFF	TGTGCCAGCCGGACCGACAGGGGCCTGAACACTGAAGCTTTCTTT
many	TRBV4-1	TRBJ2-3	-	CASSQVQASTDTQYF	TGCGCCAGCAGCCAAGTTCAGGCGAGCACAGATACGCAGTATTTT
-	TRBV5-4	TRBJ2-7	TRBD1	CASSGPDRGAYEQYF	TGTGCCAGCAGCGGTCCGGACAGGGGGGCCTACGAGCAGTACTTC
few	TRBV19	TRBJ2-6	-	CASSIWDSGANVLTF	TGTGCCAGTAGTATATGGGACTCTGGGGCCAACGTCCTGACTTTC
many	TRBV7-3	TRBJ1-1	-	CASSLEPGATEAFF	TGTGCCAGCAGCTTAGAACCAGGGGCTACTGAAGCTTTCTTT
-	TRBV2	TRBJ1-1	-	CASSDSLGGSTEAFF	TGTGCCAGCAGTGACTCTCTGGGGGGCTCAACTGAAGCTTTCTTT
many	TRBV7-2	TRBJ1-2	TRBD1	CASSTGQGEGIIFGYTF	TGTGCCAGCAGCACCGGACAGGGAGAGGGAATTATCTTTGGCTACACCTTC
few	TRBV7-8	TRBJ1-1	TRBD1	CASSRNRGPNTEAFF	TGTGCCAGCAGCAGAAACAGGGGACCTAACACTGAAGCTTTCTTT
-	TRBV7-6	TRBJ2-1	-	CASSLGRESGEQFF	TGTGCCAGCAGCTTAGGCAGGGAATCCGGTGAGCAGTTCTTC
-	TRBV6-1	TRBJ1-3	-	CASSFLQGYGNTIYF	TGTGCCAGCAGTTTCCTACAGGGCTATGGAAACACCATATATTTT
many	TRBV7-2	TRBJ1-6	-	CASSLGAGAHYNSPLHF	TGTGCCAGCAGCTTGGGGGCGGGGGCCCACTATAATTCACCCCTCCACTTT
-	TRBV7-6	TRBJ1-1	-	CASMAGTGEAFF	TGTGCCAGCATGGCAGGGACGGGTGAAGCTTTCTTT
few	TRBV7-9	TRBJ2-1	TRBD1	CASSLIRTGVLDEQFF	TGTGCCAGCAGCTTAATCCGGACAGGGGTACTAGATGAGCAGTTCTTC
many	TRBV7-2	TRBJ1-2	-	CASSLDSLNYGYTF	TGTGCCAGCAGCTTAGACTCTTTAAACTATGGCTACACCTTC
-	TRBV5-1	TRBJ2-7	TRBD1	CASSELPGQGSEQYF	TGCGCCAGCAGCGAGCTACCGGGACAGGGGAGCGAGCAGTACTTC
few	TRBV4-1	TRBJ2-3	-	CASSQVRVAGISTDTQYF	TGCGCCAGCAGCCAAGTGAGGGTGGCAGGGATCAGCACAGATACGCAGTATTTT
few	TRBV5-5	TRBJ2-5	-	CASSQIRGGWETQYF	TGTGCCAGCAGCCAAATTCGGGGTGGATGGGAGACCCAGTACTTC
-	TRBV6-6	TRBJ2-7	TRBD2	CASSRVPNSGGATYEQYF	TGTGCCAGCAGTCGGGTGCCCAATAGCGGGGGGGCGACCTACGAGCAGTACTTC
few	TRBV7-9	TRBJ1-4	-	CASSSPDGNEKLFF	TGTGCCAGCAGCTCACCGGACGGTAATGAAAAACTGTTTTTT
-	TRBV9	TRBJ1-1	-	CASSVEAGPVMNTEAFF	TGTGCCAGCAGCGTAGAGGCGGGGCCCGTAATGAACACTGAAGCTTTCTTT
-	TRBV10-1	TRBJ1-1	TRBD1	CATGQGGTEAFF	TGCGCGACAGGACAGGGGGGAACTGAAGCTTTCTTT
-	TRBV27	TRBJ2-3	TRBD2	CASSLSSGLAGRDTDTQYF	TGTGCCAGCAGTTTATCGTCCGGACTAGCGGGGAGAGACACAGATACGCAGTATTTT
-	TRBV19	TRBJ2-1	TRBD2	CASIPGRGGSYNEQFF	TGTGCCAGTATCCCCGGGAGGGGGGGCTCCTACAATGAGCAGTTCTTC
-	TRBV2	TRBJ1-1	-	CASNPTSLAFF	TGTGCCAGCAACCCAACCAGCTTGGCTTTCTTT
many	TRBV7-6	TRBJ2-7	-	CASSLRRGPSYEQYF	TGTGCCAGCAGCTTACGGAGGGGGCCCTCCTACGAGCAGTACTTC
few	TRBV6-2/TRBV6-3	TRBJ1-1	TRBD1	CASRGQGWDTEAFF	TGTGCCAGCAGGGGACAGGGGTGGGACACTGAAGCTTTCTTT
many	TRBV6-1	TRBJ1-5	TRBD1	CASSLMDRAYSNQPQHF	TGTGCCAGCAGTCTTATGGACAGGGCGTATAGCAATCAGCCCCAGCATTTT
few	TRBV5-5	TRBJ2-7	-	CASSLGTSLYEQYF	TGTGCCAGCAGCTTGGGGACAAGTCTATACGAGCAGTACTTC
-	TRBV27	TRBJ1-2	-	CASSPEGGWRGYGYTF	TGTGCCAGCAGTCCGGAGGGGGGTTGGAGGGGCTATGGCTACACCTTC